The 10 T cell receptor beta chains given below trace back to one sample, sequenced in a study of OX40 agonist ivuxolimab in advanced cancers. The protocol was immunoSEQ multiplex PCR, while the TCRdb copy is restricted to in-frame clones and leaves out a portion. This sample carries 95,000 to 150,000 clones, 93% of them seen once, and the ten largest clones take approximately 0.15%. The source material was CD4+ or CD8+ T cells sorted from blood, sampled in a trial of the OX40 agonist ivuxolimab. Receptors were obtained from an adult with an advanced solid tumor such as melanoma, head and neck, liver or kidney cancer.

V usage is TRBV29-1 and J usage is TRBJ1-2; 7 bases align to TRBD1. J lost 5 bases, V lost 7 bases, and 7 bases had no gene match. This CDR3 region has 12 residues. CDR1 and CDR2 (germline): SQVTM, ANQGSEA. CDR3 DNA: TGCAGCGCAGGGGACAGTCGATATGGCTACACCTTC. Protein product: CSAGDSRYGYTF.

This clone has more than one count but fewer than ten. The chain is built from TRBV19 and TRBJ2-3; the match to TRBD2 covers 12 bases. This CDR3 contains 18 residues. From germline, CDR1 is LNHDA and CDR2 SQIVND (reference sequence). Trimming at V came to 4 bases and at J to 4 bases, leaving 12 bases not matched to a gene. The CDR3 spells CASSRTRTSGTGADTQYF. CDR3 nucleotide sequence: TGTGCCAGTAGTAGAACCAGGACTAGCGGGACCGGGGCAGATACGCAGTATTTT.

The chain joins TRBV18 to TRBJ2-7; TRBD1 or TRBD2 may be the D gene (7 bases each). From germline, CDR1 is KGHSH and CDR2 LQKENI. V was trimmed by 1 base and J by 7 bases, leaving 14 bases between them. The CDR3 loop spans 14 amino acids. The CDR3 sequence: CASSPREGAREQYF. The CDR3 DNA follows: TGTGCCAGCTCACCACGGGAGGGGGCGCGAGAGCAGTACTTC.

This chain links TRBV19 with TRBJ2-7, with 9 bases aligning to TRBD1. This CDR3 is built from 15 residues. V was clipped by 5 bases and J by 5 bases; unmatched bases: 10. Germline V CDR1 and CDR2: LNHDA, SQIVND (reference sequence). This CDR3 reads CASSRRQGVFNEQYF. The CDR3 bases are TGTGCCAGTAGTCGGCGACAGGGGGTTTTTAACGAGCAGTACTTC.

J is TRBJ2-1 and V is TRBV7-8; 9 nucleotides match TRBD2. V shed 2 bases, J shed 9 bases, and the junction held 5 bases outside the gene matches. CDR3 length equals 14 residues. In germline, CDR1 is SGHVS, CDR2 FQNEAQ. This chain's CDR3 is CASSLLGAGGEQFF. Here the CDR3 DNA reads TGTGCCAGCAGCTTACTAGGAGCGGGGGGTGAGCAGTTCTTC.

The rearrangement joins TRBV6-6 to TRBJ2-1, with D possibly being TRBD2 (5 bases). This CDR3 is 15 amino acids long. V gave up 0 bases and J gave up 6 bases, with 12 bases separating them. The germline V gene has CDR1 MNHNY and CDR2 SVGAGI (reference sequence). The DNA of the CDR3 is TGTGCCAGCAGTTACTCGAACGATCGGGGCAATGAGCAGTTCTTC. Translating it yields CASSYSNDRGNEQFF.

V usage is TRBV4-3 and J usage is TRBJ2-1; D tentatively reads TRBD1 or TRBD2 (5 bases each). Deletions cut 1 base from V and 9 bases from J, with 13 bases between. Germline V gene lookup returns CDR1 LGHNA and CDR2 YSLEER. The CDR3 is 14 amino acids. CDR3 loop: CASSQVPLGTEQFF. Here the CDR3 DNA reads TGCGCCAGCAGCCAAGTCCCGCTGGGGACTGAGCAGTTCTTC.

This chain connects TRBV20-1 to TRBJ1-6, with D perhaps TRBD1 (5 bases). This CDR3 is built from 11 residues. Germline V lookup: CDR1 DFQATT, CDR2 SNEGSKA (reference sequence). CDR3 sequence reads: CSPDTNSPLHF. DNA for the CDR3: TGCAGCCCGGACACAAATTCACCCCTCCACTTT.

V and J are TRBV7-2 and TRBJ2-5, with D uncertain. The ends were cut back, 3 bases at V and 5 bases at J, with 7 bases in the middle. The CDR3 is 12 residues long. Germline V gives CDR1 SGHTA, CDR2 FQGNSA. The CDR3 here is CASSFGTETQYF. In DNA, the CDR3 is TGTGCCAGCAGCTTCGGAACTGAGACCCAGTACTTC.

This chain uses TRBV18 with TRBJ2-3; TRBD2 agrees at 8 bases. Trimming removed 5 bases from V and 3 bases from J; junction bases left unmatched: 10. CDR3 length: 16 amino acids. Germline-derived CDR1 and CDR2 are KGHSH and LQKENI. The CDR3 DNA sequence: TGTGCCAGCTCAACCTCCGAGCGGGGGCCAACAGATACGCAGTATTTT. Protein: CASSTSERGPTDTQYF.